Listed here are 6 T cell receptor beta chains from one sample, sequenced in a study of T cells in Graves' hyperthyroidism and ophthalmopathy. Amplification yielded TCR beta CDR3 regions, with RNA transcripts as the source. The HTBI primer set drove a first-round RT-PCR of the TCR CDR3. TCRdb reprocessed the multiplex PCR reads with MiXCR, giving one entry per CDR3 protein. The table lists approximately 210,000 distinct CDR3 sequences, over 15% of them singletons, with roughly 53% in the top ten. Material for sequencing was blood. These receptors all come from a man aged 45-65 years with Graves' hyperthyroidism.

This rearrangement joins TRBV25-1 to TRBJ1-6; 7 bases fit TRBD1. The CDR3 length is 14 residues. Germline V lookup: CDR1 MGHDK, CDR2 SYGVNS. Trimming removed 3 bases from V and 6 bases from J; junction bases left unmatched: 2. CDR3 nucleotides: TGTGCCAGCAGTGACGGACAGGCTAATTCACCCCTCCACTTT. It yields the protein CASSDGQANSPLHF.

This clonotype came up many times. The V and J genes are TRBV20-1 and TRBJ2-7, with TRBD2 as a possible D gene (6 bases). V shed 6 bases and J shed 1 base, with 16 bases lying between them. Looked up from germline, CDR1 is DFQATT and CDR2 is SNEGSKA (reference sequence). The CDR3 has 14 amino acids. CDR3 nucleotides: TGCAGTGCAAGAACCGGGAGATTTTCCTACGAGCAGTACTTC. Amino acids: CSARTGRFSYEQYF.

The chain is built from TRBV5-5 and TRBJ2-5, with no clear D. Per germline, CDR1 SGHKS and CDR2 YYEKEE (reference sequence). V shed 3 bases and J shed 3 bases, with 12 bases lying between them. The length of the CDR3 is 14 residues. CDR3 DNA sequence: TGTGCCAGCAGCTCGGGCCCTAGAAAAGAGACCCAGTACTTC. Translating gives CASSSGPRKETQYF.

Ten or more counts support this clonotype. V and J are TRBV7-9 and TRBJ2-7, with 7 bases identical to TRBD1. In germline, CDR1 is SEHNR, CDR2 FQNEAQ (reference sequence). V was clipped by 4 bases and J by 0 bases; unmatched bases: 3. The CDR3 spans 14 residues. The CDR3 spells CASSSDRVSYEQYF. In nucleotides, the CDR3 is TGTGCCAGCAGCTCCGACAGGGTCTCCTACGAGCAGTACTTC.

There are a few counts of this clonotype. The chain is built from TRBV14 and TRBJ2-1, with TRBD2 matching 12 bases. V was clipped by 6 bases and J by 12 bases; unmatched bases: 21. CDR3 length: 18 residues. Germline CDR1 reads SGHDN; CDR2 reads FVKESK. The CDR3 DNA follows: TGTGCCAGCAGTCAACTACATACCGGACTAGCGGGACCCTTCGGGCAGTTCTTC. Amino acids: CASSQLHTGLAGPFGQFF.

The DNA for the CDR3 is TGTGCCAGCAGCCCCCCTAGCGGGAGAAGCCACAATGAGCAGTTCTTC. This encodes CASSPPSGRSHNEQFF. The chain joins TRBV7-9 to TRBJ2-1; 10 bases match TRBD2. Trimming at V came to 5 bases and at J to 5 bases, leaving 9 bases not matched to a gene. The CDR3 covers 16 residues. In germline, CDR1 is SEHNR, CDR2 FQNEAQ (reference sequence).